The 4 T cell receptor beta chains below all came from one sample that was sequenced in a study of OX40 agonist ivuxolimab in advanced cancers. Using immunoSEQ multiplex PCR, the repertoire was profiled, and TCRdb retains in-frame clones only, with some absent. The table records some 48,000 clones, 85% to 90% of them present only once. The specimen comprised CD4+ or CD8+ T cells sorted from blood, sampled in a trial of the OX40 agonist ivuxolimab. These receptors were collected from an adult with an advanced solid tumor such as melanoma, head and neck, liver or kidney cancer.

The chain uses TRBV5-1 and TRBJ1-2; no clear D gene. CDR3 length: 14 amino acids. V was trimmed by 1 base and J by 6 bases, leaving 13 bases between them. The germline gives CDR1 SGHRS, CDR2 YFSETQ. DNA of the CDR3: TGCGCCAGCAGCTTGATGTCGACCTTGGATGGCTACACCTTC. Its translation: CASSLMSTLDGYTF.

The rearrangement uses TRBV19 and TRBJ1-2; D is undetermined. The CDR3 totals 16 residues. V was trimmed by 3 bases and J by 2 bases, leaving 16 bases between them. Looked up from germline, CDR1 is LNHDA and CDR2 is SQIVND (reference sequence). The CDR3 region is CASSILVGVSNYGYTF. The CDR3 DNA follows: TGTGCCAGTAGTATTTTAGTCGGGGTGTCGAACTATGGCTACACCTTC.

Here the CDR3 reads CAIKTGAKTDTQYF. CDR3 DNA: TGTGCCATCAAAACAGGGGCGAAGACAGATACGCAGTATTTT. This sequence joins TRBV6-6 and TRBJ2-3, with 7 bases lining up with TRBD1. V lost 10 bases, J lost 3 bases, and 10 bases stayed unmatched. The CDR3 has 14 residues. Germline V gene lookup returns CDR1 MNHNY and CDR2 SVGAGI (reference sequence).

V is TRBV7-2 and J is TRBJ1-6, with D uncertain. CDR3 length: 13 residues. V lost 5 bases and J 3 bases, leaving 5 bases between the germline ends. Germline values: CDR1 SGHTA, CDR2 FQGNSA. The CDR3: CASSPVYNSPLHF. DNA for the CDR3: TGTGCCAGCAGCCCGGTCTATAATTCACCCCTCCACTTT.